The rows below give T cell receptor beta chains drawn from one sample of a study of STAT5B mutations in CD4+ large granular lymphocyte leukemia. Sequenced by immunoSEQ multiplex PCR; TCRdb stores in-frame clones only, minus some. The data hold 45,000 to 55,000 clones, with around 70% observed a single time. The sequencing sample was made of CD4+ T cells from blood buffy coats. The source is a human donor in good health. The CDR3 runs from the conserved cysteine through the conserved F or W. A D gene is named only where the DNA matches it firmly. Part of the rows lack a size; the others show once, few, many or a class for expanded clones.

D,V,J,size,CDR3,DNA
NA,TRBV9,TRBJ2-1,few,CASSFGTSGYNEQFF,TGTGCCAGCAGCTTCGGTACGTCAGGTTACAATGAGCAGTTCTTC
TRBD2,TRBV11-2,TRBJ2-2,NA,CASSPKRGGTSGSTGELFF,TGTGCCAGCAGCCCGAAACGGGGGGGGACTAGCGGGTCCACCGGGGAGCTGTTTTTT
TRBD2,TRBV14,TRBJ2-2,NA,CASSQLAGGYTGELFF,TGTGCCAGCAGCCAACTAGCGGGGGGTTACACCGGGGAGCTGTTTTTT
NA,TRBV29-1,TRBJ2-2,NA,CSAGTSANTGELFF,TGCAGCGCCGGGACAAGCGCGAACACCGGGGAGCTGTTTTTT
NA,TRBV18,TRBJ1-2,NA,CASSLKTGDYGYTF,TGTGCCAGCTCACTTAAAACGGGAGACTATGGCTACACCTTC
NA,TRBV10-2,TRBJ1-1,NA,CASRRTEEAFF,TGCGCCAGCCGACGGACGGAGGAAGCTTTCTTT
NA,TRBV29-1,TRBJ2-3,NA,CSVVRAGSFQDTQYF,TGCAGCGTTGTGAGGGCGGGGTCCTTCCAGGATACGCAGTATTTT
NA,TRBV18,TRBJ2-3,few,CASSPPVTLLTTDTQYF,TGTGCCAGCTCACCACCGGTTACACTACTCACGACAGATACGCAGTATTTT
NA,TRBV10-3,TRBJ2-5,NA,CAISESMGETQYF,TGTGCCATCAGTGAGTCGATGGGGGAGACCCAGTACTTC
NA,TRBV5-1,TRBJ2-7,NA,CASSLSGQSSYEQYF,TGCGCCAGCAGCTTGTCTGGACAGAGCTCCTACGAGCAGTACTTC
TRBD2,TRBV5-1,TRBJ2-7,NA,CASRVLAGSTYEQYF,TGCGCCAGCAGGGTTCTAGCGGGGTCCACCTACGAGCAGTACTTC
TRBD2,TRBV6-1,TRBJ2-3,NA,CASSGSGGSDTQYF,TGTGCCAGCAGTGGGAGCGGGGGGTCAGATACGCAGTATTTT
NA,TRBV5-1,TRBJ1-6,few,CASSPGQANSPLHF,TGCGCCAGCAGCCCGGGACAAGCTAATTCACCCCTCCACTTT
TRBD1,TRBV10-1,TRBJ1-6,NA,CASSESSGTDISYNSPLHF,TGCGCCAGCAGTGAGTCTTCCGGGACAGATATCTCCTATAATTCACCCCTCCACTTT
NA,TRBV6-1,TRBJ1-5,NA,CASSEVVGLSNQPQHF,TGTGCCAGCAGTGAAGTTGTAGGCCTTAGCAATCAGCCCCAGCATTTT
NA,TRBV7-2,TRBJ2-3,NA,CASSLTGSGDTQYF,TGTGCCAGCAGCCTCACGGGATCCGGGGATACGCAGTATTTT
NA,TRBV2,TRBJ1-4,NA,CASSQGEEKLFF,TGTGCCAGCAGTCAGGGAGAGGAAAAACTGTTTTTT
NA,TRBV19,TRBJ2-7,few,CASSPYERGAEQYF,TGTGCCAGTAGCCCCTATGAAAGGGGCGCCGAGCAGTACTTC
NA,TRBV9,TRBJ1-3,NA,CASSVDHSQTYGNTIYF,TGTGCCAGCAGCGTAGACCACAGCCAGACTTACGGAAACACCATATATTTT
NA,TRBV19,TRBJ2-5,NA,CASSFGQSRAETQYF,TGTGCCAGTAGCTTCGGACAGTCGAGAGCGGAGACCCAGTACTTC
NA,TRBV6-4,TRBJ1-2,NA,CASSEEGNGIGYTF,TGTGCCAGCAGTGAAGAGGGAAATGGTATAGGCTACACCTTC
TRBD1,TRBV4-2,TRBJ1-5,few,CASSQDDRASNQPQHF,TGTGCCAGCAGCCAAGACGACAGGGCTAGCAATCAGCCCCAGCATTTT
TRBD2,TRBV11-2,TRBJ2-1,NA,CASEAGGLYNEQFF,TGTGCCAGCGAAGCGGGGGGCCTGTACAATGAGCAGTTCTTC
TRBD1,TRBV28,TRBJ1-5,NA,CASSLSTGPNQPQHF,TGTGCCAGCAGTTTATCGACAGGGCCCAATCAGCCCCAGCATTTT
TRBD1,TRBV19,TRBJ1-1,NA,CASSSQGGGGTEAFF,TGTGCCAGTAGTTCCCAGGGGGGGGGTGGCACTGAAGCTTTCTTT
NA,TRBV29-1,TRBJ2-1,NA,CSVEMDEQFF,TGCAGCGTTGAGATGGATGAGCAGTTCTTC
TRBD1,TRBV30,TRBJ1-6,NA,CAWSGGTASSSYNSPLHF,TGTGCCTGGAGTGGTGGGACAGCTTCAAGCTCCTATAATTCACCCCTCCACTTT
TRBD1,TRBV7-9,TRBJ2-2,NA,CASRGDRDTGELFF,TGTGCCAGCAGAGGGGACAGGGACACCGGGGAGCTGTTTTTT
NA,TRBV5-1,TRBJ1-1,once,CASSLAEGRGNTEAFF,TGCGCCAGCAGCTTGGCCGAGGGCAGGGGGAACACTGAAGCTTTCTTT
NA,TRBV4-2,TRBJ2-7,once,CASSPNKGDSYEQYF,TGTGCCAGCAGCCCCAACAAGGGGGACTCCTACGAGCAGTACTTC
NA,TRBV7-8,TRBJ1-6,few,CASSSLEGGSPLHF,TGTGCCAGCAGCTCTCTTGAAGGCGGTTCACCCCTCCACTTT
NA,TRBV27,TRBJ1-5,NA,CASTSSRDLPGGNQPQHF,TGTGCCAGCACCTCTTCCCGGGACTTGCCTGGGGGCAATCAGCCCCAGCATTTT
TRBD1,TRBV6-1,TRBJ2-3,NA,CASSETGGTSSTQYF,TGTGCCAGCAGTGAGACAGGGGGCACATCAAGTACGCAGTATTTT
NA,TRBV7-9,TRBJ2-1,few,CASSLDNEQFF,TGTGCCAGCAGCCTAGACAATGAGCAGTTCTTC
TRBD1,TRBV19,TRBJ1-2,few,CASTTLGQGNYGYTF,TGTGCCAGTACCACCCTGGGACAGGGTAACTATGGCTACACCTTC
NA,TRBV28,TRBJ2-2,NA,CASSFGGLNTGELFF,TGTGCCAGCAGTTTTGGGGGATTGAACACCGGGGAGCTGTTTTTT
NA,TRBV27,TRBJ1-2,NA,CASSLSQGSYGYTF,TGTGCCAGCAGTTTGTCACAGGGATCCTATGGCTACACCTTC
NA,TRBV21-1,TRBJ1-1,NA,CASKRGQKNTEAFF,TGTGCCAGCAAAAGGGGACAGAAGAACACTGAAGCTTTCTTT
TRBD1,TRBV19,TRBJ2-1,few,CASSSRGQGVGNEQFF,TGTGCCAGTAGTTCGAGGGGACAGGGGGTAGGGAATGAGCAGTTCTTC
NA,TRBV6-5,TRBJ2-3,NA,CASSYSVVTDTQYF,TGTGCCAGCAGTTACTCGGTGGTCACAGATACGCAGTATTTT
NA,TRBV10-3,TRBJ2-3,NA,CAISESRPTDTQYF,TGTGCCATCAGTGAATCACGGCCCACAGATACGCAGTATTTT
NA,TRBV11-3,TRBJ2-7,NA,CASSSDGRGYEQYF,TGTGCCAGCAGTTCTGACGGGCGGGGCTACGAGCAGTACTTC
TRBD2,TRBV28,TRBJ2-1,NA,CASRSGTSDVGQFF,TGTGCCAGCAGATCCGGGACTAGTGATGTTGGGCAGTTCTTC
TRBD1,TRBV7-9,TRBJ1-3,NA,CASSLRDRANTIYF,TGTGCCAGCAGCCTCCGGGACAGGGCTAACACCATATATTTT
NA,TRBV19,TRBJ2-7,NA,CATIVSYEQYF,TGTGCCACTATAGTCTCCTACGAGCAGTACTTC
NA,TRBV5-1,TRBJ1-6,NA,CASSLGQANSPLHF,TGCGCCAGCAGCTTGGGGCAGGCTAATTCACCCCTCCACTTT
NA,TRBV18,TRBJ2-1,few,CASSLGGVIDEQFF,TGTGCCAGCTCACTTGGGGGCGTGATCGATGAGCAGTTCTTC
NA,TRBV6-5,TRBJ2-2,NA,CASSLVGVLDTGELFF,TGTGCCAGCAGTTTGGTCGGAGTTTTAGACACCGGGGAGCTGTTTTTT